These T cell receptor beta chains were read from a single sample in a study of cytomegalovirus exposure and HLA in healthy donors. The repertoire was sequenced with immunoSEQ multiplex PCR; TCRdb's copy has only in-frame clones and lacks some. The sample lists some 190,000 clones, about four fifths occurring once. The sample consisted of PBMCs. These receptor sequences come from a woman in her thirties or forties in good health and CMV-seronegative. Both conserved end residues are part of each CDR3. The D gene is left open where the match is weak. Size values are once, few and many counts, or a class for expanded clones, and some rows have none.

d_call	clone_size	v_call	j_call	cdr3_aa	cdr3_nt
.	.	TRBV29-1	TRBJ1-4	CSVADEKLFF	TGCAGTGTGGCGGATGAAAAACTGTTTTTT
.	.	TRBV7-9	TRBJ1-2	CSGSPRDYGYTF	TGTTCCGGTTCCCCACGGGACTATGGCTACACCTTC
TRBD1	once	TRBV7-9	TRBJ2-2	CASSLRAQGDVGELFF	TGTGCCAGCAGCTTACGAGCACAGGGGGACGTCGGGGAGCTGTTTTTT
.	.	TRBV30	TRBJ1-1	CAWSRRGREAFF	TGTGCCTGGAGTAGGAGGGGCCGTGAAGCTTTCTTT
TRBD2	.	TRBV30	TRBJ2-3	CASRTSGRVTDTQYF	TGTGCCTCACGGACTAGCGGGAGGGTAACAGATACGCAGTATTTT
TRBD1	.	TRBV7-9	TRBJ1-2	CASSLGEGQAGYTF	TGTGCCAGCAGCTTAGGTGAAGGACAGGCTGGCTACACCTTC
.	once	TRBV18	TRBJ2-5	CASSPIGGETQYF	TGTGCCAGCTCACCAATCGGCGGCGAGACCCAGTACTTC
TRBD2	.	TRBV10-2	TRBJ2-1	CASSSGRGYNEQFF	TGCGCCAGCAGTAGCGGGAGGGGTTACAATGAGCAGTTCTTC
TRBD1	.	TRBV27	TRBJ1-2	CASRKTGLVGYTF	TGTGCCAGCAGGAAGACAGGGCTTGTCGGCTACACCTTC
.	.	TRBV28	TRBJ1-5	CASSFGRGSNQPQHF	TGTGCCAGCAGTTTTGGCAGAGGAAGCAATCAGCCCCAGCATTTT
.	once	TRBV11-3	TRBJ1-3	CASSSLGSSGNTIYF	TGTGCCAGCAGCTCCCTAGGCAGCTCTGGAAACACCATATATTTT
TRBD2	.	TRBV4-2	TRBJ2-1	CASSHYWSGRGSYNEQFF	TGTGCCAGCAGCCATTATTGGAGCGGGAGAGGCTCCTACAATGAGCAGTTCTTC
TRBD1	.	TRBV18	TRBJ2-1	CASSFDRDNEQFF	TGTGCCAGCTCGTTCGACAGGGACAATGAGCAGTTCTTC
TRBD1	.	TRBV6-5	TRBJ1-1	CASSRPGQGPAFF	TGTGCCAGCAGCCGACCGGGACAGGGCCCAGCTTTCTTT
.	.	TRBV27	TRBJ2-2	CASSSWTEANTGELFF	TGTGCCAGCAGTTCCTGGACAGAGGCGAACACCGGGGAGCTGTTTTTT
TRBD2	.	TRBV5-1	TRBJ2-1	CASSSSPKTSGRNNEQFF	TGCGCCAGCAGCTCCTCCCCTAAGACTAGCGGGAGGAATAATGAGCAGTTCTTC
TRBD2	.	TRBV27	TRBJ2-7	CASSLWGGLAGSGEQYF	TGTGCCAGCAGTTTATGGGGGGGACTAGCGGGATCCGGCGAGCAGTACTTC
.	.	TRBV7-8	TRBJ2-5	CASSLGERQTQYF	TGTGCCAGCAGCTTAGGAGAGAGGCAGACCCAGTACTTC
TRBD1	.	TRBV11-2	TRBJ1-1	CASSLLPGGNTEAFF	TGTGCCAGCAGCTTACTCCCAGGGGGAAACACTGAAGCTTTCTTT
.	.	TRBV30	TRBJ1-2	CAWSAQPGQGPLLF	TGTGCCTGGAGTGCCCAACCGGGACAAGGGCCTTTACTCTTC
.	.	TRBV30	TRBJ1-1	CAWTKNSRGTEAFF	TGTGCCTGGACCAAAAACTCCCGAGGGACTGAAGCTTTCTTT
TRBD1	.	TRBV4-2	TRBJ2-1	CASSQVGQGGYNEQFF	TGTGCCAGCAGCCAAGTGGGACAGGGGGGCTACAATGAGCAGTTCTTC
.	.	TRBV18	TRBJ2-2	CASSLQARDTGELFF	TGTGCCAGCTCATTACAGGCCCGCGACACCGGGGAGCTGTTTTTT
.	.	TRBV11-2	TRBJ1-3	CASSLVGRVRRDTIYF	TGTGCCAGCAGCTTAGTAGGCAGGGTCCGGAGGGACACCATATATTTT
TRBD2	.	TRBV19	TRBJ2-1	CASSTSGGRPFF	TGTGCCAGTTCTACTAGCGGAGGGCGCCCCTTCTTC
TRBD1	.	TRBV19	TRBJ2-2	CASIRDSANTGELFF	TGTGCCAGTATTAGGGACAGCGCGAACACCGGGGAGCTGTTTTTT
.	once	TRBV4-3	TRBJ1-1	CASSPTPRGTEAFF	TGCGCCAGCAGCCCGACCCCCCGGGGCACTGAAGCTTTCTTT
.	.	TRBV15	TRBJ2-7	CATSRSTGREQYF	TGTGCCACCAGCAGGTCTACAGGTAGAGAGCAGTACTTC
.	once	TRBV5-6	TRBJ1-2	CASSLGQPRMSYTF	TGTGCCAGCAGCTTGGGACAGCCAAGGATGAGCTACACCTTC